These 23 T cell receptor beta chains were sequenced from one sample in a study of long-term antiretroviral therapy in people with HIV. Survey-level immunoSEQ v3.0 assays were run. Some clones are missing from TCRdb's copy, which holds only in-frame ones; the method was immunoSEQ multiplex PCR. In the table there are about 20,000 clones, around 84% of which are singletons. The sample consisted of unsorted PBMCs, taken roughly 5.7 years after starting antiretroviral therapy. All receptors derive from a young man with HIV.

This rearrangement joins TRBV5-1 to TRBJ2-7; 8 nucleotides agree with TRBD1. Germline V lookup: CDR1 SGHRS, CDR2 YFSETQ. With V trimmed by 0 bases and J by 6 bases, 11 bases remained unmatched. This CDR3 comprises 16 residues. The DNA for the CDR3 is TGCGCCAGCAGCTTGGAAGGTCAGGGGGCGTTAGGCGAGCAGTACTTC. This sequence encodes CASSLEGQGALGEQYF.

This chain connects TRBV7-9 to TRBJ2-2; D is perhaps TRBD2 (5 bases). Germline V lookup: CDR1 SEHNR, CDR2 FQNEAQ (reference sequence). CDR3 length equals 15 residues. The V end was cut by 5 bases, the J end by 5 bases, with 15 bases between. CDR3 in amino acids: CASSVSGHPTGELFF. CDR3 in DNA: TGTGCCAGCAGCGTCAGCGGCCACCCTACCGGGGAGCTGTTTTTT.

This chain connects TRBV5-1 to TRBJ2-7; D is perhaps TRBD2 (5 bases). The germline V and J ends were trimmed by 2 bases and 5 bases, with 14 bases remaining between them. This CDR3 is built from 14 residues. Germline values: CDR1 SGHRS, CDR2 YFSETQ. The CDR3 is CASSFEGRVHEQYF. CDR3 coding DNA: TGCGCCAGCAGCTTCGAAGGGAGAGTCCACGAGCAGTACTTC.

A single count supports this clone. The V gene is TRBV30, the J gene TRBJ2-7; the D is unclear. Looked up from germline, CDR1 is GTSNPN and CDR2 is SVGIG (reference sequence). V lost 3 bases and J lost 7, with 28 bases in between. CDR3 length equals 17 residues. The chain's CDR3 is CAWRSPPRQPGRLEQYF. The DNA of the CDR3 is TGTGCCTGGAGGTCCCCCCCCAGGCAGCCCGGGCGTTTGGAGCAGTACTTC.

The genes are TRBV15 and TRBJ2-5; 11 nucleotides align to TRBD2. The ends lost 6 bases at V and 5 bases at J; junction bases unmatched: 11. The CDR3 is 16 residues long. Per the germline V gene, CDR1 is LNHNV and CDR2 is YYDKDF (reference sequence). CDR3 sequence (DNA): TGTGCCACCAGGAAGTCCCCCACTAGCGGGGGTGAGACCCAGTACTTC. It translates to CATRKSPTSGGETQYF. The whole variable domain, remainder taken from reference TRBV15 and TRBJ2-5, is DAMVIQNPRYQVTQFGKPVTLSCSQTLNHNVMYWYQQKSSQAPKLLFHYYDKDFNNEADTPDNFQSRRPNTSFCFLDIRSPGLGDTAMYLCATRKSPTSGGETQYFGPGTRLLVL.

This chain connects TRBV5-4 to TRBJ2-7; 14 nucleotides match TRBD2. The trim removed 6 bases at V and 6 bases at J, leaving 8 bases unmatched. The CDR3 has 15 amino acids. Germline assignment: CDR1 SGHNT and CDR2 YYREEE (reference sequence). CDR3 nucleotide sequence: TGTGCCAGCACTAAACCGGGACTAGCGGGAGCCGAGCAGTACTTC. Translation: CASTKPGLAGAEQYF.

The genes are TRBV9 and TRBJ1-1; no firm D call. V dropped 4 bases and J dropped 6 bases, with 22 bases sitting between them. Germline CDR1 is SGDLS and CDR2 is YYNGEE. This CDR3 contains 16 residues. CDR3 bases: TGTGCCAGCAGCCTTGACGACGGCGTGTCGTTATCTGAAGCTTTCTTT. Encoded protein: CASSLDDGVSLSEAFF.

The V call is TRBV7-9, the J call TRBJ2-7, with D hard to call. This CDR3 has 14 residues. V lost 5 bases and J lost 1, with 12 bases in between. Germline CDR1 SEHNR, CDR2 FQNEAQ (reference sequence). The DNA of the CDR3 is TGTGCCAGCAGCCCCAGGTGGCAGTCCTACGAGCAGTACTTC. Amino acids: CASSPRWQSYEQYF.

To note about this clone: One junction end does not reproduce the germline sequence, and a read error may be involved. The V call is TRBV5-1, the J call TRBJ2-7; a weak D match, TRBD1 (5 bases). The CDR3 has 13 amino acids. CDR1 is SGHRS, CDR2 YFSETQ, per germline. The CDR3 protein is CASGFDSDYEQYF. As DNA, the CDR3 is TGCGCCAGCGGCTTCGACAGCGATTACGAGCAGTACTTC.

In this sample, this clone turned up once. The gene calls are TRBV2 and TRBJ1-2; 10 bases agree with TRBD1. CDR1 is SNHLY, CDR2 FYNNEI, per germline. V lost 5 bases to trimming and J lost 5 bases; unmatched junction nucleotides: 5. This CDR3 has 14 residues. The DNA for the CDR3 is TGTGCCAGCAGTCCGGGACAGGGGCGGTATGGCTACACCTTC. Amino acids: CASSPGQGRYGYTF.

This chain uses TRBV11-2 with TRBJ2-2, with D possibly matching TRBD1 (6 bases). V was clipped by 6 bases and J by 0 bases, with 8 bases between them. The CDR3 is 14 amino acids. Germline V gene lookup returns CDR1 SGHAT and CDR2 FQNNGV. CDR3: CASRDRANTGELFF. For the CDR3, the DNA is TGTGCCAGCAGGGACAGAGCGAACACCGGGGAGCTGTTTTTT.

This chain joins TRBV7-9 and TRBJ1-1, with TRBD1 identical over 9 bases. The CDR3 totals 14 residues. In germline, CDR1 is SEHNR, CDR2 FQNEAQ (reference sequence). V was clipped by 2 bases and J by 5 bases; unmatched bases: 3. The CDR3 is CASSLPGQGTEAFF. DNA of the CDR3: TGTGCCAGCAGCTTACCGGGACAGGGAACTGAAGCTTTCTTT.

This sequence joins TRBV6-6 and TRBJ1-1; 7 bases are a match to TRBD1. The length of the CDR3 is 15 residues. J was trimmed by 3 bases and V by 5 bases; bases with no gene match: 9. CDR1 MNHNY and CDR2 SVGAGI come from the germline V gene (reference sequence). In nucleotides, the CDR3 is TGTGCCAGCAGTGTTTATGGACAGGCGGACACTGAAGCTTTCTTT. Protein: CASSVYGQADTEAFF.

The chain joins TRBV27 to TRBJ1-3, with D uncertain. CDR1 and CDR2 from the germline V gene are MNHEY and SMNVEV (reference sequence). V shed 0 bases and J shed 8 bases, with 8 bases lying between them. The CDR3 consists of 13 residues. The DNA for the CDR3 is TGTGCCAGCAGTTTATCAGGGTTGGACACCATATATTTT. This sequence encodes CASSLSGLDTIYF.

V usage is TRBV7-3 and J usage is TRBJ2-2; D is ambiguous. There are 15 residues in the CDR3. CDR1 and CDR2 (germline): SGHTA, FQGTGA. V lost 6 bases, J lost 4 bases, and 15 bases lay in between. Here the CDR3 DNA reads TGTGCCAGCAGTGAACTCCAGGCCGGCACCGGGGAGCTGTTTTTT. Its translation: CASSELQAGTGELFF.

This chain connects TRBV19 to TRBJ1-1, with TRBD1 matching 7 bases. CDR1 is LNHDA, CDR2 SQIVND, per germline (reference sequence). This CDR3 is 16 amino acids long. The trim removed 4 bases at V and 1 base at J, leaving 9 bases unmatched. CDR3 loop: CASSTFRGTSNTEAFF. DNA of the CDR3: TGTGCCAGTAGTACCTTCAGGGGGACCTCGAACACTGAAGCTTTCTTT. Full variable domain (remainder filled in from reference TRBV19 and TRBJ1-1): DGGITQSPKYLFRKEGQNVTLSCEQNLNHDAMYWYRQDPGQGLRLIYYSQIVNDFQKGDIAEGYSVSREKKESFPLTVTSAQKNPTAFYLCASSTFRGTSNTEAFFGQGTRLTVV.

CDR3: CASSSLAQETQYF. Written as DNA, the CDR3 is TGTGCCAGCAGCAGCCTAGCACAAGAGACCCAGTACTTC. The V gene is TRBV9, the J gene TRBJ2-5, with D perhaps matching TRBD2 (5 bases). Trimming pared 4 bases from V and 2 bases from J, leaving 9 bases between. Germline-derived CDR1 and CDR2 are SGDLS and YYNGEE. The CDR3 sequence is 13 residues long. The full variable domain, rest sourced from reference TRBV9 and TRBJ2-5, is DSGVTQTPKHLITATGQRVTLRCSPRSGDLSVYWYQQSLDQGLQFLIQYYNGEERAKGNILERFSAQQFPDLHSELNLSSLELGDSALYFCASSSLAQETQYFGPGTRLLVL.

A single count supports this clone. The rearrangement links TRBV7-2 to TRBJ1-5; unclear D gene. The CDR3 sequence is 16 residues long. Germline values: CDR1 SGHTA, CDR2 FQGNSA. The ends were cut back, 1 base at V and 3 bases at J, with 13 bases in the middle. The CDR3, as DNA: TGTGCCAGCAGCTTAGTTTGGCAGCCTACCAATCAGCCCCAGCATTTT. This sequence encodes CASSLVWQPTNQPQHF.

The J gene is TRBJ1-6, the V gene TRBV5-1; no clear D gene. The CDR3 length is 16 residues. The germline gives CDR1 SGHRS, CDR2 YFSETQ. The ends were cut back, 3 bases at V and 8 bases at J, with 18 bases in the middle. The CDR3 sequence is CASSSKQNTRDSPLHF. The DNA of the CDR3 is TGCGCCAGCAGCTCGAAGCAGAATACGCGGGATTCACCCCTCCACTTT.

CDR3: CASSRIAGGDRELFF. Written as DNA, the CDR3 is TGTGCCAGCAGCCGGATAGCGGGAGGGGACCGGGAGCTGTTTTTT. The chain uses TRBV11-2 and TRBJ2-2; TRBD2 agrees at 11 bases. This CDR3 has 15 residues. Germline V gene data show CDR1 as SGHAT and CDR2 as FQNNGV. Trimming at V came to 5 bases and at J to 9 bases, leaving 8 bases not matched to a gene. The full variable domain, completed using reference TRBV11-2 and TRBJ2-2, is EAGVAQSPRYKIIEKRQSVAFWCNPISGHATLYWYQQILGQGPKLLIQFQNNGVVDDSQLPKDRFSAERLKGVDSTLKIQPAKLEDSAVYLCASSRIAGGDRELFFGEGSRLTVL.

The J gene is TRBJ2-1, the V gene TRBV28; weak D call: TRBD1 (7 bases). V was clipped by 6 bases and J by 4 bases, with 19 bases between them. Germline loops: CDR1 MDHEN, CDR2 SYDVKM. The CDR3 is made up of 16 amino acids. The CDR3 sequence: CASRPTSTRGYNEQFF. The CDR3 DNA reads TGTGCCAGCAGACCCACTAGCACCAGGGGGTACAATGAGCAGTTCTTC.

V and J are TRBV11-2 and TRBJ1-2; D may be TRBD1 (5 bases). Germline V gene data show CDR1 as SGHAT and CDR2 as FQNNGV. V shed 5 bases and J shed 7 bases, with 17 bases lying between them. The CDR3 has 14 amino acids. The CDR3 loop is CASSHRTGIGGYTF. CDR3 in DNA: TGTGCCAGCAGCCATAGAACAGGAATCGGTGGCTACACCTTC.

This clone showed up just once. The V gene is TRBV29-1, the J gene TRBJ1-1; 9 nucleotides line up with TRBD1. J lost 4 bases, V lost 7 bases, and 7 bases had no gene match. This CDR3 has 13 amino acids. The germline V gene encodes CDR1 SQVTM and CDR2 ANQGSEA. CDR3 in DNA: TGCAGCGGTGGACAGGGGACTATCACTGAAGCTTTCTTT. This codes for CSGGQGTITEAFF.